The 20 T cell receptor beta chains below were found in one sample sequenced in a study of blood T cell repertoires in COVID-19. Some clones are missing from TCRdb's copy, which holds only in-frame ones; the method was immunoSEQ multiplex PCR. This sample yields around 300,000 clones, of which approximately 85% are seen a single time; about 9.8% belongs to the top ten. Sequencing input: peripheral blood. These receptors all come from a young man with active or convalescent COVID-19.

V usage is TRBV3-1 (or the pseudogene TRBV3-2) and J usage is TRBJ1-4, with a tentative D call TRBD1 (6 bases). The CDR3 has 15 residues. V was clipped by 1 base and J by 8 bases, with 14 bases between them. Germline loops: CDR1 LGHDT, CDR2 YNNKEL (reference sequence). As DNA, the CDR3 is TGTGCCAGCAGCCAAGTCTCCAGGGGCGGCGAAAAACTGTTTTTT. Residues: CASSQVSRGGEKLFF.

The gene calls are TRBV9 and TRBJ2-5, with 7 bases lining up with TRBD2. CDR1 and CDR2 from the germline V gene are SGDLS and YYNGEE. Germline trimming cut 4 bases from V and 2 bases from J; bases unmatched to any gene: 8. The CDR3 spans 15 residues. CDR3 sequence: CASSFLVGGQETQYF. CDR3 sequence (DNA): TGTGCCAGCAGCTTCTTGGTGGGGGGGCAAGAGACCCAGTACTTC.

The chain uses TRBV19 and TRBJ1-2; 9 nucleotides line up with TRBD1. Germline CDR1 LNHDA, CDR2 SQIVND (reference sequence). The CDR3 sequence is 14 residues long. With 6 bases clipped from V and 5 bases from J, the junction kept 7 bases outside the gene matches. This CDR3 is CASSYGQGMYGYTF. The CDR3 coding sequence is TGTGCCAGTAGCTACGGACAGGGGATGTATGGCTACACCTTC.

Written as DNA, the CDR3 is TGTGCCAGCAGCTTAGCGTACGGGGGAAGCGGGGATTCACCCCTCCACTTT. Translation: CASSLAYGGSGDSPLHF. The chain links TRBV7-6 to TRBJ1-6; weak D call: TRBD1 (5 bases). Germline assignment: CDR1 SGHVS and CDR2 FNYEAQ. The CDR3 loop spans 17 amino acids. Trimming took 0 bases from V and 8 from J, leaving 17 bases between them.

The sample holds one count of this clone. The chain recombines TRBV6-5 with TRBJ1-1; 7 nucleotides align to TRBD1. The CDR3 has 15 residues. CDR1 is MNHEY and CDR2 is SVGAGI in the germline V gene. With V trimmed by 0 bases and J by 5 bases, 6 bases remained unmatched. Here the CDR3 reads CASSYSGQAGTEAFF. CDR3 nucleotides: TGTGCCAGCAGTTACTCAGGACAGGCGGGAACTGAAGCTTTCTTT.

The chain uses TRBV5-8 and TRBJ2-7, with TRBD1 matching 12 bases. Per germline, CDR1 SGHTS and CDR2 YDEGEE. This CDR3 spans 16 amino acids. The J segment lost 4 bases and the V segment lost 2 bases, leaving 7 bases of the junction unmatched. CDR3 residues: CASSLVGDRGLYEQYF. CDR3 in DNA: TGTGCCAGCAGCTTAGTGGGGGACAGGGGGCTTTACGAGCAGTACTTC.

The gene calls are TRBV10-3 and TRBJ1-1; a possible D gene is TRBD1 (5 bases). V lost 5 bases and J 3 bases, leaving 16 bases between the germline ends. CDR1 and CDR2 from the germline V gene are ENHRY and SYGVKD. There are 15 residues in the CDR3. The CDR3 bases are TGTGCCATCAGTCCTTCGGGGGGGGAGGACACTGAAGCTTTCTTT. Protein product: CAISPSGGEDTEAFF.

This sequence joins TRBV7-9 and TRBJ2-3; D might be TRBD2 (5 bases). The length of the CDR3 is 12 residues. The ends were cut back, 6 bases at V and 6 bases at J, with 10 bases in the middle. CDR1 is SEHNR, CDR2 FQNEAQ, per germline (reference sequence). CDR3 protein: CASRGPGDTQYF. DNA for the CDR3: TGTGCCAGCAGGGGCCCGGGGGATACGCAGTATTTT.

The chain links TRBV19 to TRBJ1-2; D gene unclear. The V gene's germline CDR1 is LNHDA and CDR2 SQIVND (reference sequence). The ends were cut back, 3 bases at V and 0 bases at J, with 11 bases in the middle. This CDR3 is built from 15 residues. The CDR3 nucleotides are TGTGCCAGTAGTATTTCGGTCGGGGCTAACTATGGCTACACCTTC. Its protein product is CASSISVGANYGYTF.

At least ten counts were recorded for this clone. CDR3 residues: CASSQGPTNTGELFF. DNA of the CDR3: TGTGCCAGCAGCCAAGGGCCCACGAACACCGGGGAGCTGTTTTTT. The rearrangement links TRBV3-1 (or the pseudogene TRBV3-2) to TRBJ2-2; D unresolved. Looked up from germline, CDR1 is LGHDT and CDR2 is YNNKEL (reference sequence). The CDR3 runs to 15 residues. V gave up 1 base and J gave up 0 bases, with 6 bases separating them.

The V and J genes are TRBV14 and TRBJ1-1; 7 nucleotides match TRBD1. V lost 4 bases, J lost 8 bases, and 10 bases stayed unmatched. The V gene's germline CDR1 is SGHDN and CDR2 FVKESK. The CDR3 extends over 14 amino acids. Written as DNA, the CDR3 is TGTGCCAGCAGCCTATTACAGGGGCGATTGGAAGCTTTCTTT. Its protein product is CASSLLQGRLEAFF.

V is TRBV18 and J is TRBJ2-5; D gene ambiguous. V lost 5 bases and J lost 7, with 17 bases in between. Germline CDR1 is KGHSH and CDR2 is LQKENI. This CDR3 comprises 14 residues. The chain's CDR3 is CASSEERSPGTQYF. CDR3 bases: TGTGCCAGCTCAGAGGAGAGGTCACCCGGGACCCAGTACTTC.

The chain couples TRBV6-2 or TRBV6-3 to TRBJ2-7; D remains ambiguous. The germline CDR1 and CDR2 sequences are MNHEY and SVGEGT. The CDR3 is made up of 14 amino acids. V lost 2 bases and J lost 0, with 8 bases in between. CDR3 bases: TGTGCCAGCAGTTACAGCCAGGACTCCTACGAGCAGTACTTC. Translating it yields CASSYSQDSYEQYF.

The chain has TRBV24-1 and TRBJ2-5; TRBD1 matches at 11 bases. This CDR3 region has 15 residues. Germline-derived CDR1 and CDR2 are KGHDR and SFDVKD. Trimming at V came to 3 bases and at J to 4 bases, leaving 3 bases not matched to a gene. The CDR3 reads CATSDGDRGGETQYF. The CDR3 DNA sequence: TGTGCCACCAGTGATGGGGACAGGGGGGGAGAGACCCAGTACTTC.

The rearrangement links TRBV7-6 to TRBJ1-3; D remains ambiguous. Germline V gene sequence: CDR1 SGHVS, CDR2 FNYEAQ. This CDR3 is built from 11 residues. The V end lost 4 bases, the J end lost 9 bases, and 7 bases lay between the germline ends. CDR3 nucleotide sequence: TGTGCCAGCAGCTCCTCCGGCACCATATATTTT. Translated, it gives CASSSSGTIYF.

V usage is TRBV4-3 and J usage is TRBJ2-3; 14 bases are a match to TRBD2. Germline V gene lookup returns CDR1 LGHNA and CDR2 YSLEER. The CDR3 covers 19 residues. V lost 4 bases and J lost 5; bases outside the gene matches: 14. The CDR3: CASSPLIKGLAGELDTQYF. CDR3 DNA: TGCGCCAGCAGCCCGTTAATTAAGGGACTAGCGGGGGAATTAGATACGCAGTATTTT.

J is TRBJ2-7 and V is TRBV5-6; D possibly corresponds to TRBD1 (7 bases). V was pared by 6 bases and J by 7 bases, with 23 bases between. CDR3 size: 15 residues. Per germline, CDR1 SGHDT and CDR2 YYEEEE. Written as DNA, the CDR3 is TGTGCCAGCACCCTCCGACGGGGGACAGATGATGAGCAGTACTTC. Translating it yields CASTLRRGTDDEQYF. Full variable domain (remainder filled in from reference TRBV5-6 and TRBJ2-7): DAGVTQSPTHLIKTRGQQVTLRCSPKSGHDTVSWYQQALGQGPQFIFQYYEEEERQRGNFPDRFSGHQFPNYSSELNVNALLLGDSALYLCASTLRRGTDDEQYFGPGTRLTVT.

The chain is built from TRBV6-5 and TRBJ1-1; D is possibly TRBD1 (5 bases). CDR1 is MNHEY, CDR2 SVGAGI, per germline. There are 14 residues in the CDR3. V dropped 7 bases and J dropped 3 bases, with 15 bases sitting between them. The CDR3 region has the DNA TGTGCCAGCATAAGGGGCCGCGGGGACACTGAAGCTTTCTTT. Its protein product is CASIRGRGDTEAFF.

This clone was found a few times. The genes are TRBV5-1 and TRBJ1-2; D not certain. V shed 0 bases and J shed 5 bases, with 8 bases lying between them. This CDR3 has 13 residues. Germline V gene data show CDR1 as SGHRS and CDR2 as YFSETQ. Here the CDR3 reads CASSLAGGYGYTF. CDR3 nucleotides: TGCGCCAGCAGCTTGGCCGGAGGGTATGGCTACACCTTC. Looking up the rest from reference TRBV5-1 and TRBJ1-2 gives the full variable domain: KAGVTQTPRYLIKTRGQQVTLSCSPISGHRSVSWYQQTPGQGLQFLFEYFSETQRNKGNFPGRFSGRQFSNSRSEMNVSTLELGDSALYLCASSLAGGYGYTFGSGTRLTVV.

V is TRBV11-2 and J is TRBJ1-1; D not resolved. The CDR3 is 13 residues long. Per germline, CDR1 SGHAT and CDR2 FQNNGV. The V gene lost 1 base and the J gene lost 11 bases, with 14 bases spanning the gap. CDR3: CASSLGGGVHAFF. For the CDR3, the DNA is TGTGCCAGCAGCTTAGGTGGCGGGGTGCATGCTTTCTTT.